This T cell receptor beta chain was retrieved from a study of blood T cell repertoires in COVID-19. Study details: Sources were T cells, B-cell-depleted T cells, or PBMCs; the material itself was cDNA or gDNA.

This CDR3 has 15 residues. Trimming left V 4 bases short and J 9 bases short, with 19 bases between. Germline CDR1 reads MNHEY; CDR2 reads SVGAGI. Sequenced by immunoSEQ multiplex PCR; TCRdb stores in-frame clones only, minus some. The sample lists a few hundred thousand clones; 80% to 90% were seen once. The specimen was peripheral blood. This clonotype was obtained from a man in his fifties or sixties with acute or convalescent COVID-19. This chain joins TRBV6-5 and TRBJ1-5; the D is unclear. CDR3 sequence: CASSSGIPSGRPQHF. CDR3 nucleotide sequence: TGTGCCAGCAGTTCCGGGATCCCAAGTGGTCGGCCCCAGCATTTT.